Listed below are T cell receptor beta chains from one sample, sequenced in a study of neurological immune-mediated disorders. TCRdb recomputed calls from the 5' RACE reads with MiXCR, one row per CDR3 protein. Among 35,000 to 55,000 distinct CDR3 sequences, 6% to 7% were seen once, and the ten largest hold 0.57%. The specimen was CD4+ T cells from blood. Receptors originate from a woman aged 40 to 50 in good health. CDR3s include the opening cysteine and the closing phenylalanine or tryptophan. Each record gives: clone size, V gene, J gene, CDR3 protein. Expanded clones are given a class, and other clones once, few, many or no size at all.

many	TRBV5-1	TRBJ1-2	CASSLGREDGYTF
many	TRBV12-3/TRBV12-4	TRBJ1-2	CASSGRANYGYTF
many	TRBV5-5	TRBJ2-3	CASGSLGAGHIDTQYF
many	TRBV7-2	TRBJ2-1	CASSSTGGTGEQFF
many	TRBV6-1	TRBJ2-7	CASSEAGLAGFALNYEQYF
medium-sized	TRBV20-1	TRBJ2-1	CSASRDRGRGEQFF
many	TRBV7-2	TRBJ2-2	CASSFPGGSGELFF
-	TRBV29-1	TRBJ1-2	CSTGPTTTNYGYTF
few	TRBV7-2	TRBJ2-7	CASSLGDLGQYF
many	TRBV6-6	TRBJ1-2	CATLESLGAGYGYTF
many	TRBV4-1	TRBJ2-7	CASSQGDRVYEQYF
-	TRBV27	TRBJ2-3	CASSFKFQSTDTQYF
many	TRBV5-5	TRBJ2-4	CASSSQLGDIQYF
-	TRBV3-1	TRBJ2-7	CVGSGQGAYEQYF
many	TRBV18	TRBJ2-3	CASSPPLTSGRDTQYF
-	TRBV6-2/TRBV6-3	TRBJ2-1	CASNRLAGVYNEQFF
many	TRBV20-1	TRBJ2-7	CSARGANRGQYEQYF
many	TRBV20-1	TRBJ2-7	CSARTHRGRGKYEQYF
many	TRBV7-9	TRBJ1-4	CASSLGRQGGEKLFF
medium-sized	TRBV20-1	TRBJ2-7	CSPSGPDYEQYF
many	TRBV5-1	TRBJ2-5	CASSRSLAGVGETQYF
many	TRBV20-1	TRBJ2-3	CSAESGTSGTYDTQYF
many	TRBV5-1	TRBJ2-1	CASRPLAGFYNEQFF
many	TRBV6-1	TRBJ2-1	CASSDGGSSYNEQFF
many	TRBV29-1	TRBJ2-5	CSVALAAETQYF
many	TRBV14	TRBJ2-6	CASSQGLLAGGPGANVLTF
many	TRBV7-8	TRBJ2-1	CASSFYVAVNYNEQFF
many	TRBV6-5	TRBJ1-6	CASRGTGANSPLHF
many	TRBV5-6	TRBJ2-1	CASSLTSLDEQFF
many	TRBV5-1	TRBJ2-5	CASSLVPALGETQYF
medium-sized	TRBV20-1	TRBJ2-3	CSARAPGLAGVSDTQYF
many	TRBV28	TRBJ1-6	CASSLVVLNSPLHF
many	TRBV28	TRBJ1-1	CASSSASTEAFF
few	TRBV3-1	TRBJ2-1	CASSPTSGVVGNEQFF
many	TRBV6-1	TRBJ1-5	CASSFGVEPQHF
-	TRBV15	TRBJ2-1	CATGRDLGQAGRGDEQFF
many	TRBV5-6	TRBJ2-2	CASSDRVELFF
many	TRBV5-1	TRBJ2-7	CASSSGGSIDEQYF
many	TRBV5-1	TRBJ1-1	CASRGVGGEAFF
many	TRBV5-5	TRBJ2-5	CASSFSLVETQYF
many	TRBV3-1	TRBJ2-7	CASSQESRGPYEQYF
many	TRBV7-9	TRBJ2-3	CASSLQGPSTDTQYF
many	TRBV2	TRBJ1-6	CASLSSYNSPLHF
many	TRBV5-1	TRBJ2-1	CASSLDLAGTYNEQFF
many	TRBV4-2	TRBJ2-3	CASSQGFSDLSTDTQYF
many	TRBV7-2	TRBJ2-3	CASSWGQSTDTQYF
many	TRBV20-1	TRBJ1-1	CSARPEAFF
many	TRBV14	TRBJ2-2	CASSQGQGDTGELFF
many	TRBV5-1	TRBJ2-4	CASSLEGLAKNIQYF
many	TRBV5-1	TRBJ2-3	CASSPPGPNTDTQYF
many	TRBV12-3/TRBV12-4	TRBJ1-1	CASSTPWNTEAFF
many	TRBV20-1	TRBJ2-7	CSARVTTRDRGEDEQYF